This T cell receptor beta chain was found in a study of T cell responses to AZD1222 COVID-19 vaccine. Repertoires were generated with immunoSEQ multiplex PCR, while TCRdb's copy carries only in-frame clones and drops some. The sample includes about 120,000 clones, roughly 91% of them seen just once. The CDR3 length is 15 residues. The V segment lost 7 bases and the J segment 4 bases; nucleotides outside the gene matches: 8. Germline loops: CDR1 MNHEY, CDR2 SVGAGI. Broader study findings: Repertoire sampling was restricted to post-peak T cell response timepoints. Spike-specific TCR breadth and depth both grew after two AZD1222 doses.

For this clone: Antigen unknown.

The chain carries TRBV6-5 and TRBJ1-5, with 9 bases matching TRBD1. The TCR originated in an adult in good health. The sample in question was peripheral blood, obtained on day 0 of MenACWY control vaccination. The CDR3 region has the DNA TGTGCCAGCACAAAACAGGGGGCTCTGAATCAGCCCCAGCATTTT. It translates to CASTKQGALNQPQHF.